The T cell receptor beta chain described here comes from a study of T-cell memory formation after mild COVID-19. Study-wide points: Later expanders leaned CD4+, whereas clones that contracted between day 15 and 85 were balanced CD4/CD8.

Looked up from germline, CDR1 is SEHNR and CDR2 is FQNEAQ (reference sequence). The V and J ends lost 8 bases and 4 bases respectively, with 6 bases between them. This CDR3 comprises 11 residues. About this clonotype itself: Its antigen is not known.

Employing constant-segment primers, 5'RACE generated TCR alpha and TCR beta cDNA libraries bearing sample barcodes and UMIs. TCRdb reprocessed the 5' RACE reads via MiXCR and lists one record per CDR3 protein. Of around 310,000 distinct CDR3 sequences in the sample, roughly 20% were seen once. This chain joins TRBV7-9 and TRBJ1-3; D is ambiguous. Sequencing was carried out using PBMCs or a T cell subset sorted from them (not recorded which). This TCR came from a young man who had mild COVID-19 (a few samples of this study predate the infection). Cell type and time point are not known. CDR3: CASFTGNTIYF. CDR3 in DNA: TGTGCCAGCTTCACGGGAAACACCATATATTTT.